A single sample is the source of the 15 T cell receptor beta chains below, sequenced in a study of tumor and adjacent non-tumor tissue in lung cancer. RNA was extracted from bulk tissue without any cell sorting. This non-tumor lung sample came from over 3 cm beyond the tumor edge. Three rounds of nested PCR, following a modified ARM-PCR protocol, produced the TCRbeta library. One entry per CDR3 protein results from TCRdb running MiXCR on the multiplex PCR reads. The sample consists of about 48,000 distinct CDR3 sequences, under 75% of them appearing once. The sample was distant non-tumor lung tissue. These receptors were collected from a woman aged 70-85 years with non-small cell lung cancer.

The chain uses TRBV11-2 and TRBJ1-4, with no clear D. Trimming took 4 bases from V and 8 from J, leaving 14 bases between them. Germline lookup yields CDR1 SGHAT and CDR2 FQNNGV. This CDR3 is 14 amino acids long. CDR3 amino acids: CASSSPDLGEKLFF. The DNA of the CDR3 is TGTGCCAGCAGCTCCCCGGACCTAGGGGAAAAACTGTTTTTT.

Details on this clonotype: At one of its ends the junction is not consistent with the germline gene, which may arise from a read error. CDR3 amino acids: CSSSQDYVGGNQPQHF. Written as DNA, the CDR3 is TGTTCCAGCAGTCAAGATTATGTCGGGGGGAATCAGCCCCAGCATTTT. V usage is TRBV4-2 and J usage is TRBJ1-5; D might be TRBD1 (5 bases). CDR1 is LGHNA and CDR2 is YNFKEQ in the germline V gene. CDR3 length: 16 amino acids.

This clonotype was seen only once. This chain joins TRBV29-1 and TRBJ2-7, with a tentative D call TRBD2 (8 bases). CDR1 and CDR2 (germline): SQVTM, ANQGSEA. This CDR3 comprises 13 residues. CDR3: CSAGRGLYFEQYF. CDR3 coding DNA: TGCAGTGCCGGGAGGGGGCTATACTTCGAGCAGTACTTC.

Regarding this clonotype: Sequence at one end of the junction differs from germline and may be a read error. This chain connects TRBV4-2 to TRBJ2-2; possibly TRBD2 for D (5 bases). Germline lookup yields CDR1 LGHNA and CDR2 YNFKEQ. The CDR3 totals 16 residues. DNA for the CDR3: TGTGCCATCAGCCGCTATAGCGTCCTAGGCTCCGGGGAGCTGTTTTTT. The encoded protein is CAISRYSVLGSGELFF.

The sample holds a few counts of this clonotype. A much larger clone differs by one base, so this may be a read error. The V call is TRBV12-3 or TRBV12-4, the J call TRBJ1-3; D not certain. The CDR3 loop spans 14 amino acids. The ends were cut back, 6 bases at V and 3 bases at J, with 12 bases in the middle. The CDR3 loop is CASRSGRIGNTIYF. CDR3 DNA: TGTGCCAGCAGATCTGGGCGTATTGGAAACACCATATATTTT.

With regard to this clonotype: The germline gene is not matched at one end of the junction; a read error may be the cause. The chain combines TRBV5-4 with TRBJ1-2; no definite D call. In germline, CDR1 is SGHNT, CDR2 YYREEE (reference sequence). CDR3 length: 14 residues. CDR3 nucleotide sequence: TGTGTCAGCAGCTCCCTCTTGACTAACTATGGCTACATCTTC. Protein sequence: CVSSSLLTNYGYIF.

This clonotype was seen repeatedly, ten times or more. This chain joins TRBV10-2 and TRBJ1-2; D remains ambiguous. The V and J ends lost 5 bases and 4 bases respectively, with 5 bases between them. This CDR3 is 11 amino acids long. CDR1 and CDR2 (germline): WSHSY, SAAADI. For the CDR3, the DNA is TGCGCCAGCAGTCCTTCCTATGGCTACACCTTC. Residues: CASSPSYGYTF.

Comment on this clonotype: A read error is possible here, since a much larger clone lies one base away. V usage is TRBV6-5 and J usage is TRBJ2-1, with TRBD2 matching over 7 bases. Germline values: CDR1 MNHEY, CDR2 SVGAGI. The CDR3 is made up of 15 amino acids. This chain's CDR3 is CASSYSGTYYSEQFF. DNA for the CDR3: TGTGCCAGCAGCTACAGCGGGACTTACTACAGTGAGCAGTTCTTC.

A remark on this clonotype: Being one base from a much bigger clone, this may be a read error. The rearrangement joins TRBV29-1 to TRBJ2-5; D unclear. Looked up from germline, CDR1 is SQVTM and CDR2 is ANQGSEA. The CDR3 has 12 residues. CDR3 protein: CSVGPSQDTQYF. The DNA of the CDR3 is TGCAGCGTTGGGCCGTCCCAAGACACCCAGTACTTC. Full variable domain (missing parts from reference TRBV29-1 and TRBJ2-5): SAVISQKPSRDICQRGTSLTIQCQVDSQVTMMFWYRQQPGQSLTLIATANQGSEATYESGFVIDKFPISRPNLTFSTLTVSNMSPEDSSIYLCSVGPSQDTQYFGPGTRLLVL.

Comment on this clonotype: A much larger clone differs by one base, so this may be a read error. The chain couples TRBV20-1 to TRBJ2-7; 7 positions match TRBD1. Germline V lookup: CDR1 DFQATT, CDR2 SNEGSKA (reference sequence). The CDR3 runs to 14 residues. The CDR3 protein is CSASRDSISYEHYF. The CDR3, as DNA: TGCAGTGCTAGCCGGGACAGCATTTCCTACGAGCATTACTTC.

Turning to this clonotype: This sequence may be a read error, since a much larger clone differs from it by one base. V usage is TRBV7-9 and J usage is TRBJ2-1; D gene unclear. The CDR3 extends over 12 amino acids. In germline, CDR1 is SEHNR, CDR2 FQNEAQ (reference sequence). CDR3 sequence (DNA): TGTGTCAGCAGCTTTGGCGTAGATGAGCAGTTCTTC. This encodes CVSSFGVDEQFF.

There are a few counts of this clonotype. The junction departs from germline at one end; a sequencing error may be responsible. The rearrangement uses TRBV29-1 and TRBJ2-1, with 12 bases fitting TRBD2. The CDR3 runs to 14 residues. The germline V gene encodes CDR1 SQVTM and CDR2 ANQGSEA. The CDR3 nucleotides are TGCAGCATTGACGGACTAGCGGGACTCAATGAGCAGCTCTTC. Residues: CSIDGLAGLNEQLF.

A word on this clonotype: Its ends do not fully match the called genes, so a read error is possible. The chain couples TRBV24-1 to TRBJ2-5; 7 nucleotides agree with TRBD1. CDR1 and CDR2 (germline): KGHDR, SFDVKD. The CDR3 is 15 amino acids. The CDR3: CATSDPDRDQGTQYF. The DNA for the CDR3 is TGTGCCACCAGTGATCCAGACAGGGACCAAGGGACCCAGTACTTC.

On this clonotype: A much larger clone differs by one base, so this may be a read error. The conserved final phenylalanine or tryptophan is absent from the CDR3, which likely points to a read error. This chain links TRBV7-9 with TRBJ1-6; D is uncertain. V lost 3 bases, J lost 5 bases, and 5 bases lay in between. This CDR3 spans 13 amino acids. From germline, CDR1 is SEHNR and CDR2 FQNEAQ (reference sequence). CDR3: CASSFVDNSPLHS. As DNA, the CDR3 is TGTGCCAGCAGCTTTGTAGATAATTCACCCCTCCACTCT.

This sequence joins TRBV6-6 and TRBJ2-3; the match to TRBD1 covers 7 bases. V dropped 4 bases and J dropped 8; count of bases not matched to a gene: 12. The CDR3 consists of 15 residues. Germline V gene lookup returns CDR1 MNHNY and CDR2 SVGAGI (reference sequence). Written as DNA, the CDR3 is TGTGCCAGCAGTTCTGGGACAGTGGGTGCAGCTACGCAGTATTTT. Its protein product is CASSSGTVGAATQYF.